This is a list of T cell receptor beta chains from one sample in a study of shared clonotypes between healthy human individuals. Clones were read by immunoSEQ multiplex PCR, and TCRdb kept only the in-frame ones, dropping some. The table includes about 1.1 million clones, more than 75% detected once. The specimen sequenced was memory CD4+ T cells from PBMCs. Every receptor here comes from a man between 18 and 35 years old in good health. Some clones in this sample may be carry-over from other donors' samples. The CDR3 runs from the conserved cysteine through the conserved F or W. The order of the fields is CDR3 protein, CDR3 DNA, D gene, V gene, J gene, clone size. A D gene is named only where the DNA matches it firmly. A clone size is listed for some rows: how often the clone was seen (once, few, many), or a class if it is expanded.

CASSPGQVNGYTF,TGCGCCAGCAGCCCCGGACAGGTTAATGGCTACACCTTC,TRBD1,TRBV5-1,TRBJ1-2,few
CASSLFPAASTDTQYF,TGTGCCAGCAGCTTATTTCCTGCGGCGAGCACAGATACGCAGTATTTT,NA,TRBV7-8,TRBJ2-3,NA
CASSVQGTQPQHF,TGTGCCAGCAGCGTACAGGGGACTCAGCCCCAGCATTTT,TRBD1,TRBV5-4,TRBJ1-5,few
CASSVDPLGEQYF,TGTGCCAGCAGCGTAGACCCACTGGGCGAGCAGTACTTC,NA,TRBV9,TRBJ2-7,NA
CASREDGRYTF,TGTGCCAGCAGGGAGGACGGGCGCTACACCTTC,NA,TRBV2,TRBJ1-2,NA
CAGKKGLLETQYF,TGCGCCGGTAAAAAGGGCCTCTTGGAGACCCAGTACTTC,NA,TRBV2,TRBJ2-5,few
CSVEVQEGEKLFF,TGCAGCGTTGAAGTACAGGAAGGTGAAAAACTGTTTTTT,NA,TRBV29-1,TRBJ1-4,NA
CASSQVSRNTGELFF,TGTGCCAGCAGCCAAGTTTCCAGGAACACCGGGGAGCTGTTTTTT,NA,TRBV4-2,TRBJ2-2,many
CASSVEGSGEQYF,TGTGCCAGCAGCGTAGAGGGATCGGGTGAGCAGTACTTC,NA,TRBV9,TRBJ2-7,NA
CASSLGAGGDGETQYF,TGCGCCAGCAGCCTCGGGGCGGGAGGAGATGGAGAGACCCAGTACTTC,TRBD2,TRBV5-1,TRBJ2-5,NA
CTSSPLGPGRQPQHF,TGCACCAGCAGCCCCCTAGGGCCCGGCCGTCAGCCCCAGCATTTT,NA,TRBV1,TRBJ1-5,many
CASSTRAGAFF,TGTGCCAGTAGTACACGGGCTGGAGCTTTCTTT,NA,TRBV19,TRBJ1-1,few
CASSSGTSRLEQYF,TGTGCCAGCAGTTCGGGGACTAGCCGGTTAGAGCAGTACTTC,TRBD2,TRBV6-5,TRBJ2-7,NA
CASSRPSGRTYEQYF,TGTGCCAGCAGTCGTCCTAGCGGGAGGACCTACGAGCAGTACTTC,TRBD2,TRBV28,TRBJ2-7,many
CALTTENTYEQYF,TGTGCCTTAACGACGGAGAATACCTACGAGCAGTACTTC,NA,TRBV6-1,TRBJ2-7,many
CSVNTGGFEQFF,TGCAGCGTCAACACAGGGGGCTTTGAGCAGTTCTTC,TRBD1,TRBV29-1,TRBJ2-1,once
CASRDRAGGNEKLFF,TGTGCCAGCAGGGACCGTGCAGGGGGTAATGAAAAACTGTTTTTT,TRBD1,TRBV6-6,TRBJ1-4,NA
CASSLGGFSSYEQYF,TGTGCCAGCAGCTTAGGGGGTTTCAGCTCCTACGAGCAGTACTTC,NA,TRBV7-2,TRBJ2-7,once
CASSFGTGLSYGYTF,TGCGCCAGCAGCTTTGGGACAGGGCTGAGCTATGGCTACACCTTC,TRBD1,TRBV5-1,TRBJ1-2,NA